This TCR beta chain was sequenced during a study of T-cell reconstitution after alpha-beta-depleted transplantation in children. The authors prepared the TCRbeta library with unique molecular identifiers. In TCRdb, the PCR reads were re-called with MiXCR into one record per CDR3 protein. The sample holds under 450,000 distinct CDR3 sequences, about 16% seen once. With respect to this clonotype: The antigen is undetermined.

Findings and caveats of the study: It was newly produced T cells that mostly accounted for T-cell counts and diversity one year after transplant. It was surviving recipient T cells and thymic progenitors that gave some patients high TCRbeta diversity at day 60. Roughly two months post-transplant, alpha-beta T cells reportedly originated from several hundred graft clones that had expanded.

CDR3 length: 16 residues. Germline lookup yields CDR1 SGHTS and CDR2 YDEGEE. J gave up 2 bases and V 4 bases, and 11 bases lay outside the gene matches. The TCR comes from a boy under three years old who had a stem cell transplant for Wiskott-Aldrich syndrome, so the T cells may come from the graft donor. The specimen was PBMCs, mostly from graft donor cells, collected 360 days after TCRalphabeta/CD19-depleted stem cell transplant. The chain combines TRBV5-8 with TRBJ2-5, with TRBD2 matching over 7 bases. CDR3 nucleotides: TGTGCCAGCAGCCCTCGGCTGGGACTACCGCAAGAGACCCAGTACTTC. Its translation: CASSPRLGLPQETQYF.